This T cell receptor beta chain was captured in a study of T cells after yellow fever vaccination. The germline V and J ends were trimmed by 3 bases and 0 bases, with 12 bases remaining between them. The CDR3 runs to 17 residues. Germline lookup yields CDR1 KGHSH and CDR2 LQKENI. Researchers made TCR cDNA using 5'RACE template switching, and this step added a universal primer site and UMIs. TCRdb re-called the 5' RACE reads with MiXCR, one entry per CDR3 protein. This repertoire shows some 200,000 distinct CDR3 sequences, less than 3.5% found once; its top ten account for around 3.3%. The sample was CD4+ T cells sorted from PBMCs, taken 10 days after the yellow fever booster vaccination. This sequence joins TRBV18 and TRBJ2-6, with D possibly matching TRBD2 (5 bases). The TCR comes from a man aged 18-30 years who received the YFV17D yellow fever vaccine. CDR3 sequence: CASSPRAATSGANVLTF. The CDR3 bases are TGTGCCAGCTCACCGAGGGCAGCGACCTCTGGGGCCAACGTCCTGACTTTC.